Below, one T cell receptor (beta chain) is given with its context. TCRdb re-analysed the reads in MiXCR, keeping a single row per CDR3 protein. The sample yields approximately 90,000 distinct CDR3 sequences, around 30% seen once. V dropped 1 base and J dropped 3 bases, with 1 base sitting between them. From germline, CDR1 is LNHDA and CDR2 SQIVND (reference sequence). The CDR3 loop spans 12 amino acids. These data come from a study of type 1 regulatory T cells. On the study more broadly: T-allo10 is a Tr1-enriched, alloantigen-specific CD4 T cell product made in vitro.

V is TRBV19 and J is TRBJ2-1, with unresolved D. The origin of this receptor is a human donor in good health. Sequencing was done on a sample of CD4+ T cells, either the whole sample or a sorted fraction (not recorded which). For the CDR3, the DNA is TGTGCCAGTAGTATAGGCTACAATGAGCAGTTCTTC. Encoded protein: CASSIGYNEQFF.